The rows below give T cell receptor beta chains drawn from one sample of a study of blood T cell repertoires in COVID-19. Sequencing used immunoSEQ multiplex PCR; TCRdb keeps in-frame clones, though not all of them. The sample contains about 190,000 clones, less than 85% of which appear only once. The sample consisted of PBMCs or T cells enriched from blood (not recorded which). The receptors here all came from a woman in her 30s who had recovered from COVID-19. Both conserved end residues are part of each CDR3. The order of the fields is V gene, J gene, D gene, CDR3 length, clone size, CDR3 protein, CDR3 DNA. D genes are given only for firm matches. Not all rows give a size; the values are once, few, many and, for expanded clones, a class.

v_gene: TRBV6-6
j_gene: TRBJ1-2
d_gene: NA
len: 18
abundance: many
CDR3aa: CASSPSRVFQSTYYGYTF
CDR3nt: TGTGCCAGCAGTCCCTCCCGGGTCTTTCAAAGCACGTACTATGGCTACACCTTC

v_gene: TRBV19
j_gene: TRBJ2-1
d_gene: TRBD2
len: 15
abundance: NA
CDR3aa: CASSMRLAGDNEQFF
CDR3nt: TGTGCCAGTTCCATGCGGCTAGCGGGGGACAATGAGCAGTTCTTC

v_gene: TRBV5-1
j_gene: TRBJ2-2
d_gene: TRBD1
len: 15
abundance: once
CDR3aa: CASSLQGAITGELFF
CDR3nt: TGCGCCAGCAGCTTGCAGGGGGCAATAACCGGGGAGCTGTTTTTT

v_gene: TRBV7-9
j_gene: TRBJ2-7
d_gene: TRBD1
len: 13
abundance: few
CDR3aa: CASSQGQLLGQYF
CDR3nt: TGTGCCAGCAGCCAGGGACAGTTGCTAGGGCAGTACTTC

v_gene: TRBV21-1
j_gene: TRBJ1-4
d_gene: NA
len: 16
abundance: NA
CDR3aa: CASSISQADPNEKLFF
CDR3nt: TGTGCCAGCAGCATAAGTCAGGCCGACCCGAATGAAAAACTGTTTTTT

v_gene: TRBV18
j_gene: TRBJ2-6
d_gene: NA
len: 16
abundance: NA
CDR3aa: CASSPAAHQSANVLTF
CDR3nt: TGTGCCAGCTCACCAGCGGCCCACCAATCGGCCAACGTCCTGACTTTC

v_gene: TRBV5-8
j_gene: TRBJ2-1
d_gene: TRBD2
len: 15
abundance: NA
CDR3aa: CASSAGTRNWNEQFF
CDR3nt: TGTGCCAGCAGCGCCGGGACTAGAAATTGGAATGAGCAGTTCTTC

v_gene: TRBV19
j_gene: TRBJ2-5
d_gene: NA
len: 19
abundance: NA
CDR3aa: CASSNIVGGPAVHQETQYF
CDR3nt: TGTGCCAGTAGCAATATTGTGGGGGGGCCGGCCGTCCACCAAGAGACCCAGTACTTC

v_gene: TRBV2
j_gene: TRBJ1-5
d_gene: NA
len: 14
abundance: NA
CDR3aa: CASSDLGRVQPQHF
CDR3nt: TGTGCCAGCAGTGATTTGGGGCGCGTGCAGCCCCAGCATTTT

v_gene: TRBV3-1/TRBV3-2
j_gene: TRBJ1-1
d_gene: TRBD1
len: 13
abundance: NA
CDR3aa: CASSRDRRTEAFF
CDR3nt: TGTGCCAGCAGCAGGGACAGGCGCACTGAAGCTTTCTTT

v_gene: TRBV10-3
j_gene: TRBJ1-1
d_gene: NA
len: 17
abundance: NA
CDR3aa: CAISESPQTEEDTEAFF
CDR3nt: TGTGCCATCAGTGAGTCCCCACAAACGGAGGAGGACACTGAAGCTTTCTTT

v_gene: TRBV30
j_gene: TRBJ2-3
d_gene: TRBD1
len: 15
abundance: NA
CDR3aa: CAWNWAGGSTDTQYF
CDR3nt: TGTGCCTGGAATTGGGCAGGGGGTAGCACAGATACGCAGTATTTT

v_gene: TRBV24-1
j_gene: TRBJ2-1
d_gene: TRBD2
len: 16
abundance: NA
CDR3aa: CATSPLSGRAYNEQFF
CDR3nt: TGTGCCACCAGTCCACTTAGCGGGAGGGCCTACAATGAGCAGTTCTTC

v_gene: TRBV5-1
j_gene: TRBJ2-6
d_gene: TRBD1
len: 19
abundance: NA
CDR3aa: CASTKTLPGQGSGANVLTF
CDR3nt: TGCGCCAGCACCAAAACCCTCCCGGGACAGGGCTCTGGGGCCAACGTCCTGACTTTC

v_gene: TRBV24-1
j_gene: TRBJ2-3
d_gene: NA
len: 16
abundance: NA
CDR3aa: CATSDLGWGGTDTQYF
CDR3nt: TGTGCCACCAGTGATTTAGGGTGGGGGGGCACAGATACGCAGTATTTT

v_gene: TRBV28
j_gene: TRBJ2-1
d_gene: NA
len: 16
abundance: NA
CDR3aa: CASSFAGSPTYNEQFF
CDR3nt: TGTGCCAGCAGTTTTGCAGGGTCACCCACCTACAATGAGCAGTTCTTC

v_gene: TRBV3-1/TRBV3-2
j_gene: TRBJ1-3
d_gene: NA
len: 15
abundance: NA
CDR3aa: CASSQGARWGNTIYF
CDR3nt: TGTGCCAGCAGCCAGGGGGCGAGGTGGGGAAACACCATATATTTT

v_gene: TRBV4-1
j_gene: TRBJ2-3
d_gene: NA
len: 11
abundance: NA
CDR3aa: CASSQEGQSYF
CDR3nt: TGCGCCAGCAGCCAAGAGGGGCAGAGTTATTTT

v_gene: TRBV7-2
j_gene: TRBJ1-2
d_gene: TRBD1
len: 13
abundance: NA
CDR3aa: CASGLGQDYGYTF
CDR3nt: TGTGCCAGCGGGCTGGGACAGGACTATGGCTACACCTTC

v_gene: TRBV6-5
j_gene: TRBJ2-7
d_gene: TRBD1
len: 13
abundance: NA
CDR3aa: CASLRTGGYEQYF
CDR3nt: TGTGCCAGCTTGCGGACAGGGGGCTACGAGCAGTACTTC

v_gene: TRBV5-4
j_gene: TRBJ2-3
d_gene: NA
len: 12
abundance: NA
CDR3aa: CASSAVVDTQYF
CDR3nt: TGTGCCAGCAGCGCGGTGGTAGATACGCAGTATTTT

v_gene: TRBV30
j_gene: TRBJ1-2
d_gene: NA
len: 12
abundance: NA
CDR3aa: CAWNSLNYGYTF
CDR3nt: TGTGCCTGGAACAGTCTAAACTATGGCTACACCTTC